This passage covers 21 T cell receptor beta chains from one sample sequenced in a study of T cell responses to AZD1222 COVID-19 vaccine. Profiled with immunoSEQ multiplex PCR; TCRdb holds only in-frame clones, not every one. The data contain about 190,000 clones, around 90% of them singletons. Sequenced here: peripheral blood, sampled on day 0 of AZD1222 vaccination. Receptors originate from an adult in good health.

This chain uses TRBV12-3 or TRBV12-4 with TRBJ1-1, with D unresolved. V lost 7 bases and J lost 2, with 11 bases in between. The CDR3 is 13 residues long. CDR3 sequence reads: CASNFWVNTEAFF. CDR3 nucleotides: TGTGCCAGCAATTTTTGGGTTAACACTGAAGCTTTCTTT.

The rearrangement uses TRBV19 and TRBJ2-1, with D perhaps matching TRBD2 (6 bases). The germline CDR1 and CDR2 sequences are LNHDA and SQIVND (reference sequence). Trimming left V 5 bases short and J 0 bases short, with 11 bases between. The CDR3 contains 15 residues. CDR3 protein: CASSVSGSSYNEQFF. CDR3 coding DNA: TGTGCCAGTAGTGTTAGCGGAAGCTCCTACAATGAGCAGTTCTTC.

The chain uses TRBV4-2 and TRBJ1-3, with unresolved D. This CDR3 comprises 15 residues. The V gene lost 3 bases and the J gene lost 4 bases, with 13 bases spanning the gap. Germline V gene data show CDR1 as LGHNA and CDR2 as YNFKEQ. CDR3 sequence reads: CASSQPGEGGNTIYF. CDR3 nucleotide sequence: TGTGCCAGCAGCCAGCCCGGAGAGGGCGGAAACACCATATATTTT.

The chain has TRBV9 and TRBJ1-1; no reliable D call. CDR3 size: 14 residues. Germline CDR1 is SGDLS and CDR2 is YYNGEE. Trimming took off 0 bases at V and 2 bases at J, with 8 bases between the two ends. The CDR3 reads CASSVAGPNTEAFF. The CDR3 DNA sequence: TGTGCCAGCAGCGTAGCCGGGCCAAACACTGAAGCTTTCTTT.

The chain couples TRBV7-6 to TRBJ1-2; 9 bases fit TRBD1. CDR1 and CDR2 (germline): SGHVS, FNYEAQ. This CDR3 has 13 amino acids. J gave up 4 bases and V 4 bases, and 1 base lay outside the gene matches. For the CDR3, the DNA is TGTGCCAGCAGCTCGACAGGGGGCTATGGCTACACCTTC. Its translation is CASSSTGGYGYTF. Full variable domain (remainder filled in from reference TRBV7-6 and TRBJ1-2): GAGVSQSPRYKVTKRGQDVALRCDPISGHVSLYWYRQALGQGPEFLTYFNYEAQQDKSGLPNDRFSAERPEGSISTLTIQRTEQRDSAMYRCASSSTGGYGYTFGSGTRLTVV.

This chain joins TRBV7-3 and TRBJ2-3; TRBD1 matches at 10 bases. CDR3 length equals 14 residues. V lost 8 bases, J lost 0 bases, and 2 bases stayed unmatched. The V gene's germline CDR1 is SGHTA and CDR2 FQGTGA. The CDR3: CASGTGASTDTQYF. Here the CDR3 DNA reads TGTGCCAGCGGGACAGGGGCCAGCACAGATACGCAGTATTTT.

The V gene is TRBV19, the J gene TRBJ1-5, with D possibly being TRBD1 (5 bases). Trimming left V 3 bases short and J 2 bases short, with 14 bases between. The CDR3 contains 16 residues. Per germline, CDR1 LNHDA and CDR2 SQIVND (reference sequence). CDR3 protein: CASSMEGRVGNQPQHF. CDR3 sequence (DNA): TGTGCCAGTAGTATGGAGGGGCGGGTGGGCAATCAGCCCCAGCATTTT.

This chain uses TRBV5-1 with TRBJ2-3; 10 bases align to TRBD2. The CDR3 covers 16 residues. J lost 3 bases, V lost 1 base, and 5 bases had no gene match. Germline V gene sequence: CDR1 SGHRS, CDR2 YFSETQ. CDR3 amino acids: CASSLLIAGGTDTQYF. The DNA for the CDR3 is TGCGCCAGCAGCTTGCTGATAGCGGGGGGAACAGATACGCAGTATTTT.

CDR3 coding DNA: TGTGCCAGCAGCCTACCGGGAAATCCCGGACCAGATACGCAGTATTTT. Amino acid sequence: CASSLPGNPGPDTQYF. The chain employs TRBV7-9 and TRBJ2-3; D is possibly TRBD2 (5 bases). Trimming pared 5 bases from V and 4 bases from J, leaving 19 bases between. This CDR3 contains 16 residues. Germline assignment: CDR1 SEHNR and CDR2 FQNEAQ (reference sequence).

CDR3 nucleotide sequence: TGTGCCAGCTCCCCCTTCGGGATCGCCGGGGAGCTGTTTTTT. Encoded protein: CASSPFGIAGELFF. V usage is TRBV18 and J usage is TRBJ2-2; D might be TRBD2 (5 bases). V was clipped by 6 bases and J by 6 bases, with 14 bases between them. The CDR3 is made up of 14 amino acids. Germline V gene lookup returns CDR1 KGHSH and CDR2 LQKENI.

The gene calls are TRBV9 and TRBJ2-1; 7 nucleotides align to TRBD2. Unmatched junction bases numbered 9, after V lost 4 bases and J lost 2 bases. Germline V gene data show CDR1 as SGDLS and CDR2 as YYNGEE. The CDR3 is 16 residues long. CDR3 loop: CASSTASGGTYNEQFF. Written as DNA, the CDR3 is TGTGCCAGCAGCACGGCTAGCGGAGGGACCTACAATGAGCAGTTCTTC.

The chain combines TRBV11-2 with TRBJ1-1; D remains ambiguous. The germline gives CDR1 SGHAT, CDR2 FQNNGV. V was pared by 0 bases and J by 4 bases, with 18 bases between. The CDR3 length is 17 residues. This chain's CDR3 is CASSLESFGQSGTEAFF. DNA for the CDR3: TGTGCCAGCAGCTTAGAGTCCTTTGGGCAGTCGGGCACTGAAGCTTTCTTT.

This chain joins TRBV6-2 or TRBV6-3 and TRBJ2-7; tentative D call: TRBD1 (5 bases). The V end lost 0 bases, the J end lost 2 bases, and 14 bases lay between the germline ends. The CDR3 has 16 amino acids. Looked up from germline, CDR1 is MNHEY and CDR2 is SVGEGT. The CDR3 loop reads CASSYSTDSLTYEQYF. The DNA of the CDR3 is TGTGCCAGCAGTTACTCGACCGACAGCCTCACCTACGAGCAGTACTTC.

This sequence joins TRBV11-2 and TRBJ1-1; D ambiguous. Germline V gene sequence: CDR1 SGHAT, CDR2 FQNNGV. The CDR3 consists of 14 residues. V was trimmed by 5 bases and J by 3 bases, leaving 13 bases between them. CDR3 sequence (DNA): TGTGCCAGCAGCGGCGTTGTCTCGGACACTGAAGCTTTCTTT. It is translated as CASSGVVSDTEAFF.

The rearrangement links TRBV2 to TRBJ1-5, with TRBD1 matching 10 bases. CDR3 length: 16 amino acids. Germline V lookup: CDR1 SNHLY, CDR2 FYNNEI. V was clipped by 0 bases and J by 6 bases; unmatched bases: 5. CDR3 sequence (DNA): TGTGCCAGCAGTGAAGCTCCGGGACAGGGGAGTCAGCCCCAGCATTTT. It codes for CASSEAPGQGSQPQHF.

The chain joins TRBV7-9 to TRBJ1-1, with 7 nucleotides matching TRBD1. The CDR3 has 15 residues. The V segment lost 5 bases and the J segment 7 bases; nucleotides outside the gene matches: 13. Germline CDR1 SEHNR, CDR2 FQNEAQ (reference sequence). The CDR3 region is CASSQQTGTNHEAFF. CDR3 DNA sequence: TGTGCCAGCAGCCAACAGACAGGGACGAACCATGAAGCTTTCTTT.

V is TRBV29-1 and J is TRBJ2-7; D not certain. V was cut by 2 bases and J by 0 bases, with 8 bases left in between. Germline-derived CDR1 and CDR2 are SQVTM and ANQGSEA. The CDR3 is 13 residues long. In DNA form, the CDR3 reads TGCAGCGTTGAATCCAGAAGCTCCTACGAGCAGTACTTC. Amino acid sequence: CSVESRSSYEQYF.

This chain uses TRBV5-1 with TRBJ1-6; 9 positions match TRBD1. The germline CDR1 and CDR2 sequences are SGHRS and YFSETQ. The ends lost 1 base at V and 8 bases at J; junction bases unmatched: 7. The CDR3 covers 16 residues. The CDR3 DNA follows: TGCGCCAGCAGCTTGTTGGGACAGGGCTTCGATTCACCCCTCCACTTT. Protein product: CASSLLGQGFDSPLHF. Complete variable domain (other parts from reference TRBV5-1 and TRBJ1-6): KAGVTQTPRYLIKTRGQQVTLSCSPISGHRSVSWYQQTPGQGLQFLFEYFSETQRNKGNFPGRFSGRQFSNSRSEMNVSTLELGDSALYLCASSLLGQGFDSPLHFGNGTRLTVT.

This clone was observed a few times. This chain joins TRBV19 and TRBJ1-1; tentatively, D is TRBD1 (6 bases). Trimming stripped 2 bases from V and 8 bases from J, with 6 bases between. The germline gives CDR1 LNHDA, CDR2 SQIVND (reference sequence). The CDR3 is 11 amino acids. The CDR3 DNA follows: TGTGCCAGTAGTATACAGGGGGAAGCTTTCTTT. Translated: CASSIQGEAFF.

The V gene is TRBV4-1, the J gene TRBJ1-2; maybe TRBD1 (6 bases). The CDR3 loop spans 16 amino acids. Trimming cost V 0 bases and J 7 bases, with 18 bases left between them. Germline CDR1 is MGHRA and CDR2 is YSYEKL. CDR3 residues: CASSQDEGRGRFGYTF. DNA of the CDR3: TGCGCCAGCAGCCAAGATGAGGGCAGGGGCAGATTTGGCTACACCTTC.

V usage is TRBV6-1 and J usage is TRBJ1-2, with D tentatively TRBD1 (5 bases). The CDR3 is 12 residues long. Germline CDR1 is MNHNS and CDR2 is SASEGT. V lost 2 bases to trimming and J lost 5 bases, with 6 bases between them. DNA of the CDR3: TGTGCCAGCAGTGAAAGGACATATGGCTACACCTTC. It codes for CASSERTYGYTF.